The rows below give T cell receptor beta chains drawn from one sample of a study of T cell repertoires in cytomegalovirus infection. TCRdb recomputed calls from the reads with MiXCR, one row per CDR3 protein. The sample holds 740,000 or so distinct CDR3 sequences, 35% seen once. Input material: PBMCs. Receptor source: a human donor in good health (CMV status not recorded). Some clones in this sample may be carry-over from other donors' samples. CDR3s include the opening cysteine and the closing phenylalanine or tryptophan. D genes are given only for firm matches. Not every row has a clone size; where given, it reads once, few, many or a size class.

d_gene | abundance | j_gene | v_gene | CDR3aa | CDR3nt
NA | NA | TRBJ1-1 | TRBV12-3/TRBV12-4 | CASSLLIIEPENTEAFF | TGTGCCAGCAGTTTACTAATTATCGAACCCGAGAACACTGAAGCTTTCTTT
NA | NA | TRBJ1-2 | TRBV5-1 | CASSLALSDYYGYTF | TGCGCCAGCAGCTTGGCCTTGTCAGACTACTATGGCTACACCTTC
NA | NA | TRBJ1-2 | TRBV5-1 | CASSRGGPGVDYGYTF | TGCGCCAGCAGCCGGGGGGGTCCGGGAGTAGACTATGGCTACACCTTC
NA | NA | TRBJ1-4 | TRBV4-1 | CASGGATNEKLFF | TGCGCCAGCGGGGGTGCAACTAATGAAAAACTGTTTTTT
TRBD1 | NA | TRBJ1-5 | TRBV28 | CASSSPFGQGNNQPQHF | TGTGCCAGCAGCTCTCCCTTCGGACAGGGGAACAATCAGCCCCAGCATTTT
TRBD1 | once | TRBJ2-7 | TRBV7-2 | CASSSNRGEQYF | TGTGCCAGCAGCTCGAACAGGGGCGAGCAGTACTTC
NA | NA | TRBJ1-4 | TRBV13 | CASSRGIAATNEKLFF | TGTGCCAGCAGCCGCGGGATCGCAGCAACTAATGAAAAACTGTTTTTT
TRBD1 | few | TRBJ2-3 | TRBV4-1 | CASSQRDRDTDTQYF | TGCGCCAGCAGCCAACGGGACAGGGACACAGATACGCAGTATTTT
NA | NA | TRBJ2-5 | TRBV27 | CASSPYVMETQYF | TGTGCCAGCAGTCCATACGTCATGGAGACCCAGTACTTC
TRBD1 | many | TRBJ1-2 | TRBV7-2 | CASSPSGTELYGYTF | TGTGCCAGCAGTCCGAGCGGGACAGAACTTTATGGCTACACCTTC
TRBD2 | few | TRBJ2-1 | TRBV9 | CASTGLAGVNEQFF | TGTGCCAGCACTGGACTAGCGGGAGTCAATGAGCAGTTCTTC
TRBD1 | NA | TRBJ2-7 | TRBV2 | CASSPDRGEYF | TGTGCCAGCAGTCCAGACAGGGGCGAGTACTTC
NA | NA | TRBJ2-1 | TRBV12-3/TRBV12-4 | CASSLRQEGVDEQFF | TGTGCCAGCAGCCTCAGACAAGAGGGTGTAGATGAGCAGTTCTTC
NA | NA | TRBJ2-1 | TRBV5-4 | CASSLRLEDDQFF | TGTGCCAGCAGCTTAAGACTAGAAGATGATCAGTTCTTC
NA | NA | TRBJ1-2 | TRBV19 | CASSMRNGYTF | TGTGCCAGTAGTATGAGAAACGGCTACACCTTC
NA | few | TRBJ2-1 | TRBV29-1 | CSATSTIHVNEQFF | TGCAGCGCTACTTCCACCATTCATGTCAATGAGCAGTTCTTC
NA | few | TRBJ2-6 | TRBV28 | CASSLSAGSGAGANVLTF | TGTGCCAGCAGTTTAAGTGCGGGTTCGGGGGCTGGGGCCAACGTCCTGACTTTC
NA | few | TRBJ1-1 | TRBV2 | CASNDNTEAFF | TGTGCCAGCAACGATAACACTGAAGCTTTCTTT
NA | many | TRBJ1-1 | TRBV6-4 | CASSDSPGTEAFF | TGTGCCAGCAGTGACAGTCCGGGCACTGAAGCTTTCTTT
NA | few | TRBJ2-2 | TRBV4-1 | CASSPYLSHGELFF | TGCGCCAGCAGCCCCTATCTTAGTCACGGGGAGCTGTTTTTT
NA | NA | TRBJ2-5 | TRBV20-1 | CSAARDTKETQYF | TGCAGTGCCGCAAGGGACACGAAAGAGACCCAGTACTTC
NA | NA | TRBJ2-5 | TRBV7-6 | CASSLAGRLETQYF | TGTGCCAGCAGCTTAGCCGGTCGGTTGGAGACCCAGTACTTC
NA | few | TRBJ1-5 | TRBV6-2/TRBV6-3 | CASTYRFHQPQHF | TGTGCCAGCACGTATAGATTCCATCAGCCCCAGCATTTT
NA | NA | TRBJ1-1 | TRBV5-4 | CASSLASGLTEDFF | TGTGCCAGCAGCTTGGCATCAGGGCTCACTGAAGATTTCTTT
NA | NA | TRBJ2-1 | TRBV27 | CASYTGTPSSYNEQFF | TGTGCCAGCTATACCGGGACGCCGAGCTCCTACAATGAGCAGTTCTTC
NA | NA | TRBJ1-5 | TRBV7-9 | CASSRGDTYYSNQPQHF | TGTGCCAGCAGTCGAGGGGACACTTACTATAGCAATCAGCCCCAGCATTTT
TRBD1 | NA | TRBJ2-2 | TRBV29-1 | CSGGEGQGVSPGELFF | TGCAGCGGGGGGGAGGGACAGGGAGTCTCCCCCGGGGAGCTGTTTTTT
TRBD1 | NA | TRBJ2-7 | TRBV7-6 | CASSPPTGETYEQYF | TGTGCCAGCAGCCCCCCGACAGGGGAGACCTACGAGCAGTACTTC
NA | NA | TRBJ2-4 | TRBV28 | CASSLPENIQYF | TGTGCCAGCAGTCTTCCAGAAAACATTCAGTACTTC
NA | NA | TRBJ1-4 | TRBV24-1 | CATSDPREKNEKLFF | TGTGCCACCAGTGACCCCCGGGAGAAGAATGAAAAACTGTTTTTT
NA | NA | TRBJ1-1 | TRBV11-2 | CASSPSTGGTEAFF | TGTGCCAGCAGCCCGTCAACTGGAGGAACTGAAGCTTTCTTT
NA | few | TRBJ1-1 | TRBV28 | CASSFIPSNMNTEAFF | TGTGCCAGCAGTTTTATACCCTCGAACATGAACACTGAAGCTTTCTTT
NA | NA | TRBJ1-6 | TRBV6-1 | CASIPRVEDNSPLHF | TGTGCCAGCATTCCCAGGGTGGAGGATAATTCACCCCTCCACTTT